This TCR beta chain came from a study of Ad26.COV2.S vaccination and SARS-CoV-2 variants. Clones were sequenced by immunoSEQ multiplex PCR, and TCRdb holds only the in-frame ones, with some missing. Among about 250,000 clones listed, around 85% were seen once. Trimming took off 1 base at V and 9 bases at J, with 11 bases between the two ends. This CDR3 is 13 amino acids long. Germline V lookup: CDR1 SGHKS, CDR2 YYEKEE (reference sequence). As to treatment: about 20 received Ad26.COV2.S at low or high dose, single or two shots; several received placebo; per-sample allocation not given. Day 63 following the first vaccine or placebo injection was when the samples were taken.

V usage is TRBV5-5 and J usage is TRBJ2-1; perhaps TRBD2 as D (5 bases). Sample: peripheral blood, taken in a trial of Ad26.COV2.S vaccine versus placebo. This TCR derives from a person aged 18-65 years who received the Ad26.COV2.S COVID-19 vaccine or a placebo. CDR3 protein: CASSLHPSGEQFF. CDR3 bases: TGTGCCAGCAGCTTGCACCCCAGCGGTGAGCAGTTCTTC.